This TCR beta chain was sequenced during a study of human thymus T cells. The study, taken as a whole, reports: Thymic as well as blood repertoires seemed to favor certain V and J genes unevenly. Unrelated people showed highly overlapping thymic repertoires, related research reported.

Germline V gene data show CDR1 as MNHEY and CDR2 as SVGAGI. The length of the CDR3 is 13 residues. V was trimmed by 2 bases and J by 9 bases, leaving 12 bases between them. This table comes from immunoSEQ multiplex PCR, and its TCRdb copy is limited to in-frame clones, with some not included. In the table there are some 130,000 clones, around 94% of which are singletons. Turning to this clone: Its specificity is not known.

Resections obtained during corrective heart surgery supplied the thymus tissue. The donors were infants in Finland with congenital heart defects, otherwise immunologically healthy. The source of this sequence is a boy under two years old with a congenital heart defect but otherwise immunologically healthy. The rearrangement uses TRBV6-5 and TRBJ2-3; no firm D call. Sequences were obtained from thymus tissue. CDR3 amino acids: CASSYGLDLTQYF. The CDR3 nucleotides are TGTGCCAGCAGTTACGGCCTAGACTTAACGCAGTATTTT.